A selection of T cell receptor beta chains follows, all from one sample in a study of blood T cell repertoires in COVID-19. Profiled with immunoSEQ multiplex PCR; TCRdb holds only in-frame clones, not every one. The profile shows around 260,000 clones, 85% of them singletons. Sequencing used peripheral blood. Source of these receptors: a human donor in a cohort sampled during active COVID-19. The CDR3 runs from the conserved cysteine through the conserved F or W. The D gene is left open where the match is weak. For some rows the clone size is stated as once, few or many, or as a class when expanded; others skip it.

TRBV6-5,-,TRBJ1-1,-,TGTGCCAGCAGACGGACAAATAAGGGCGAAGCTTTCTTT,CASRRTNKGEAFF
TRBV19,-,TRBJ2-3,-,TGTGCCAGTAGTATAGGAGTGCAGGGGGGCCTAGATACGCAGTATTTT,CASSIGVQGGLDTQYF
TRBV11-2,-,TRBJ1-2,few,TGTGCCAGCAGCTTAACCCCCGGGTGGAACTATGGCTACACCTTC,CASSLTPGWNYGYTF
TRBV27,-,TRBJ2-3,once,TGTGCCAGCAGTTTAACCAGGGTAGATACGCAGTATTTT,CASSLTRVDTQYF
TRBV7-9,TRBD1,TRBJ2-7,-,TGTGCCAGCAGCCCAAACCCGGGACAGGGGATAACCTACGAGCAGTACTTC,CASSPNPGQGITYEQYF
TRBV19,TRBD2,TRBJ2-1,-,TGTGCCAGTAGCCTTCCCTTAGCGGGAGGGAAACTTAGCTCCTACAATGAGCAGTTCTTC,CASSLPLAGGKLSSYNEQFF
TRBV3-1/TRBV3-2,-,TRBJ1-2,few,TGTGCCAGCAGCGATCCGGGGGGGGATGGCTACACCTTC,CASSDPGGDGYTF
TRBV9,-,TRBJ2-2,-,TGTGCCAGCAGCGTAGAGCCGCCCGGGGAGCTGTTTTTT,CASSVEPPGELFF
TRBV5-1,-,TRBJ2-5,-,TGCGCCAGCAGCTTGGAGGGGGAGACCCAGTACTTC,CASSLEGETQYF
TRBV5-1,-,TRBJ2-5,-,TGCGCCAGCAGCTTACAGGGTCTCCGAAAAGAGACCCAGTACTTC,CASSLQGLRKETQYF
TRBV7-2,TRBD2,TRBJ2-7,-,TGTGCCAGCAGCTTAAAGCTGCGGGAGGGCGAGCAGTACTTC,CASSLKLREGEQYF
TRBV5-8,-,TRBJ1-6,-,TGTGCCAGCAGCTTTCTTGTCGGAGAGGGATCACCCCTCCACTTT,CASSFLVGEGSPLHF
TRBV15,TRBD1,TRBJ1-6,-,TGTGCCACCAGCAGATTTCGGGGGTCCCCGGGACAGGGGACTCCCGGGGGTGGATCACCCCTCCACTTT,CATSRFRGSPGQGTPGGGSPLHF
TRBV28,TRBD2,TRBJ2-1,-,TGTGCCAGCAGTCCGGGACTAGCGGACCGCAATGAGCAGTTCTTC,CASSPGLADRNEQFF
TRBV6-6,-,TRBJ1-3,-,TGTGCCAGCAGCCCCACCGAGGGGAGGGCTGGAAACACCATATATTTT,CASSPTEGRAGNTIYF
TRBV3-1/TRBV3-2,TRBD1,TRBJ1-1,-,TGTGCCAGCAGTTCTAGGACAGGGCTAACTGAAGCTTTCTTT,CASSSRTGLTEAFF
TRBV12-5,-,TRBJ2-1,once,TGTGCTAGTGGTTTGAATGGAGGGCGTGAGCAGTTCTTC,CASGLNGGREQFF
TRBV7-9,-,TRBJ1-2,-,TGTGCCAGCAGCTTAGCAACTGCAGGGTTAGATGGCTACACCTTC,CASSLATAGLDGYTF
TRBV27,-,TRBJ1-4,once,TGTGCCAGCATGTCGCCCCGGGGGGACGGAAAACTGTTTTTT,CASMSPRGDGKLFF
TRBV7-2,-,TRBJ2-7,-,TGTGCCAGCAGCTGGTCGGTTAGCGGCTCCTACGAGCAGTACTTC,CASSWSVSGSYEQYF
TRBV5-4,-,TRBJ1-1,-,TGTGCCAGCAGCCCCGGACAGCAGAACACTGAAGCTTTCTTT,CASSPGQQNTEAFF
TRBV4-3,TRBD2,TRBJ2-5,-,TGCGCCAGCAGCCAAGGGAGCGGGACCCAAGAGACCCAGTACTTC,CASSQGSGTQETQYF
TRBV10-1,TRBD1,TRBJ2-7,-,TGCGCCAGCAGTGAGTCGGTGGGACAGGGGGCGTACGAGCAGTACTTC,CASSESVGQGAYEQYF
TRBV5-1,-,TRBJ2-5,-,TGCGCCAGCAGCTTGGTGGGGGCGTACCAAGAGACCCAGTACTTC,CASSLVGAYQETQYF
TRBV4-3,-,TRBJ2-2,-,TGCGCCAGCAGTCAGGAAAAGGACTCCGGGGAGCTGTTTTTT,CASSQEKDSGELFF
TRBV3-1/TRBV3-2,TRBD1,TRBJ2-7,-,TGTGCCAGCAGTCATGGGACAGAATTTGCCTACGAGCAGTACTTC,CASSHGTEFAYEQYF
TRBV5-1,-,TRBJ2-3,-,TGCGCCAGCAGCTTGTTGCGTAGCACAGATACGCAGTATTTT,CASSLLRSTDTQYF
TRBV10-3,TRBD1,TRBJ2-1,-,TGTGCCATCAGGGATCCGGGACAGGGCTACAATGAGCAGTTCTTC,CAIRDPGQGYNEQFF
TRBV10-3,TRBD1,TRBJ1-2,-,TGTGCCATCAGTGAGTGGGACAGCCGGGGCTACACCTTC,CAISEWDSRGYTF
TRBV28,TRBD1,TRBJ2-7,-,TGTGCCAGCAGTTTAAGACAGGGGGCTCGGGAGCAGTACTTC,CASSLRQGAREQYF
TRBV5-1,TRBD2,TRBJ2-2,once,TGCGCCAGCAGCTCGCTCTCTAGCGGGAGCACCGGGGAGCTGTTTTTT,CASSSLSSGSTGELFF
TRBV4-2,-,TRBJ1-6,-,TGTGCCAGCAGCCAAGAGGGGGGGATTGGGAGATCACCCCTCCACTTT,CASSQEGGIGRSPLHF
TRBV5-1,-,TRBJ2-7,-,TGCGCCAGCAGCCAGGGGTTAGAGGGAGCCTACGAGCAGTACTTC,CASSQGLEGAYEQYF
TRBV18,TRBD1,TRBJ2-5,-,TGTGCCAGCTCACCGACGACAGGGCGAGAGACCCAGTACTTC,CASSPTTGRETQYF
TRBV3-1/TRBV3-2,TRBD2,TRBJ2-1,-,TGTGCCAGCAGCCAAGAAGAGCGGGAGAGTGAGCAGTTCTTC,CASSQEERESEQFF
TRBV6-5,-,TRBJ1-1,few,TGTGCCAGCAGTTTCCGAGGTGCTGAAGCTTTCTTT,CASSFRGAEAFF
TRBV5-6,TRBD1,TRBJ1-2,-,TGTGCCAGCACGTCGCAGGGGGCGCAACATGGCTACACCTTC,CASTSQGAQHGYTF
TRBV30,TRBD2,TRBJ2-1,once,TGTGCATCATCTGAAATCGGCGGGAGTTTTAATGAGCAGTTCTTC,CASSEIGGSFNEQFF
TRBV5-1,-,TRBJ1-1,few,TGCGCCAGCAGCTTGGGGGGGACTGCCCCAACTGAAGCTTTCTTT,CASSLGGTAPTEAFF
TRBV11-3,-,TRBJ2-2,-,TGTGCCAGCAGTACCGGGACTTTGAACACCGGGGAGCTGTTTTTT,CASSTGTLNTGELFF
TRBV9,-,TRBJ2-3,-,TGTGCCAGCAGCGTAGTAGGCGGGTACACAGATACGCAGTATTTT,CASSVVGGYTDTQYF
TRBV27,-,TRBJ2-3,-,TGTGCCAGCAGTTCGGGACTCGCGGCAGATACGCAGTATTTT,CASSSGLAADTQYF
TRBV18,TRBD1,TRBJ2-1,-,TGTGCCAGCTCACCCCAGGGGGCTACGTTGAATGAGCAGTTCTTC,CASSPQGATLNEQFF
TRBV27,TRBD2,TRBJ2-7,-,TGTGCCAGCAGTTCGGGACTAGCGGGGTCCTACGAGCAGTACTTC,CASSSGLAGSYEQYF
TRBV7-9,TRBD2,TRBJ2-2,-,TGTGCCAGCAGCACCCGAAGAGCGGGGGCCAACACCGGGGAGCTGTTTTTT,CASSTRRAGANTGELFF
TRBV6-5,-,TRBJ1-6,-,TGTGCCAGCAGTTACGGGCATTCACCCCTCCACTTT,CASSYGHSPLHF
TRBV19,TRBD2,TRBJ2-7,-,TGTGCCAGTAGTCTAGCGGGAGGAGCCCAGCAGGGCTACGAGCAGTACTTC,CASSLAGGAQQGYEQYF
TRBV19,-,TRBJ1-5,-,TGTGCCAGTAGTATGAGGGAGAGCAATCAGCCCCAGCATTTT,CASSMRESNQPQHF
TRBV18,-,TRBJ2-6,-,TGTGCCAGCTCACCACTAGCCCTCCCTGGCTCTGGGGCCAACGTCCTGACTTTC,CASSPLALPGSGANVLTF
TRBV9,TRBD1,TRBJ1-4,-,TGTGCCAGCAGCCCCCGACAGGGGCCGGAAAAACTGTTTTTT,CASSPRQGPEKLFF
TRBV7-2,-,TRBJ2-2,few,TGTGCCAGCAGCTCGGGACAGAACACCGGGGAGCTGTTTTTT,CASSSGQNTGELFF
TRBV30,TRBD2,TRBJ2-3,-,TGTGCCTGGAGTTGGGGCGGGAGTAGAACAGATACGCAGTATTTT,CAWSWGGSRTDTQYF
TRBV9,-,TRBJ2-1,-,TGTGCCAGCAGCGTAGCTCCAGGCTACAATGAGCAGTTCTTC,CASSVAPGYNEQFF
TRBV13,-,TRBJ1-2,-,TGTGCCAGCAGCTGGGAGACAGCGGGTCATGGCTACACCTTC,CASSWETAGHGYTF
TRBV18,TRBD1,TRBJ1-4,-,TGTGCCAGCTCACCAGGGACAGACGCCGAAAAACTGTTTTTT,CASSPGTDAEKLFF
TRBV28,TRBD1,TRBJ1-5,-,TGTGCCAGCATAAGAGCCGGGACAGGGAGCAATCAGCCCCAGCATTTT,CASIRAGTGSNQPQHF
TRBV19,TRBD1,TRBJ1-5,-,TGTGCCAGTATTCCACAGGGGGGTGGGCCCCAGCATTTT,CASIPQGGGPQHF
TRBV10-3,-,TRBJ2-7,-,TGTGCCATCAGTGAGACGGACTTGAACTCCTACGAGCAGTACTTC,CAISETDLNSYEQYF